Sequencing of this TCR beta chain was carried out in a study of blood T cells in healthy people across ages. A second PCR of roughly 7 to 11 cycles used a sample-barcoded 5' primer and a J-beta primer mix. Each sample yielded at least 2.5 million CDR3-containing paired-end reads. TCRdb independently ran MiXCR on the 5' RACE reads; one entry per CDR3 protein. The repertoire holds over a million distinct CDR3 sequences, almost 60% seen once, with 6.5% to 8.5% in the top ten. V was pared by 6 bases and J by 2 bases, with 7 bases between. The CDR3 is made up of 12 amino acids. Germline-derived CDR1 and CDR2 are MNHEY and SMNVEV (reference sequence).

This chain joins TRBV27 and TRBJ1-2, with no clear D. Sample: blood. The sequence was obtained from a man aged 18 to 35 in good health. CDR3: CASRTQNYGYTF. In DNA form, the CDR3 reads TGTGCCAGCAGAACTCAGAACTATGGCTACACCTTC.